Below, 13 T cell receptor beta chains from the same sample are listed, as sequenced in a study of human T cells and chemical hapten exposure. Each CDR3 protein gets one entry after TCRdb re-called the RACE reads with MiXCR. The sample has a few hundred thousand distinct CDR3 sequences, roughly 4.8% seen once; the top ten hold roughly 2.4%. The sample's time point: patch test 1, 2 weeks after DPC sensitization. Treatment meaning: therapeutic diphenylcyclopropenone sensitization with weekly scalp DPC. The source was whole blood, collected in connection with sensitization to the hapten diphenylcyclopropenone (DPC). The source is a woman between 45 and 65 years old with alopecia areata. Some clones in this sample may be carry-over from other donors' samples.

This clonotype has only a few counts. The rearrangement links TRBV28 to TRBJ2-3; 8 bases map to TRBD1. The CDR3 consists of 17 residues. Per germline, CDR1 MDHEN and CDR2 SYDVKM. Trimming at V came to 4 bases and at J to 1 base, leaving 10 bases not matched to a gene. The CDR3 spells CASSYGETGVGTDTQYF. In nucleotides, the CDR3 is TGTGCCAGCAGTTATGGGGAGACAGGGGTAGGCACAGATACGCAGTATTTT. The entire variable domain, with the rest obtained from reference TRBV28 and TRBJ2-3, is as follows: DVKVTQSSRYLVKRTGEKVFLECVQDMDHENMFWYRQDPGLGLRLIYFSYDVKMKEKGDIPEGYSVSREKKERFSLILESASTNQTSMYLCASSYGETGVGTDTQYFGPGTRLTVL.

This clonotype appeared a few times. The CDR3 DNA is TGTGCCAGCAGCTTACTCTCGGGGGCCTACGAGCAGTACTTC. It codes for CASSLLSGAYEQYF. The chain has TRBV7-9 and TRBJ2-7; tentative D call: TRBD2 (6 bases). V was shortened by 2 bases and J by 2 bases, with 10 bases between the two germline ends. CDR3 length equals 14 residues. Germline assignment: CDR1 SEHNR and CDR2 FQNEAQ (reference sequence). The whole variable domain, remainder taken from reference TRBV7-9 and TRBJ2-7, is DTGVSQNPRHKITKRGQNVTFRCDPISEHNRLYWYRQTLGQGPEFLTYFQNEAQLEKSRLLSDRFSAERPKGSFSTLEIQRTEQGDSAMYLCASSLLSGAYEQYFGPGTRLTVT.

This clonotype was counted ten times or more. This chain links TRBV3-1 with TRBJ1-3, with D possibly TRBD1 on 5 matching bases. Trimming removed 2 bases from V and 1 base from J, with 15 bases in between. The CDR3 has 17 residues. Germline values: CDR1 LGHDT, CDR2 YNNKEL (reference sequence). The CDR3 DNA reads as TGTGCCAGCAGCCAACCAGGGAGCAGGAAATCTGGAAACACCATATATTTT. Amino acid sequence: CASSQPGSRKSGNTIYF.

This rearrangement joins TRBV2 to TRBJ2-2, with 10 bases that match TRBD2. J was trimmed by 4 bases and V by 8 bases; bases with no gene match: 4. The CDR3 has 14 residues. The germline gives CDR1 SNHLY, CDR2 FYNNEI. CDR3 sequence: CASRGLASTGELFF. The CDR3 DNA follows: TGTGCCAGCCGGGGACTAGCGAGCACCGGGGAGCTGTTTTTT.

The chain has TRBV6-5 and TRBJ2-7, with D perhaps TRBD1 (6 bases). V was pared by 4 bases and J by 4 bases, with 17 bases between. The length of the CDR3 is 15 residues. From germline, CDR1 is MNHEY and CDR2 SVGAGI. The CDR3 protein is CASSWRQALGYEQYF. Here the CDR3 DNA reads TGTGCCAGCAGTTGGAGACAGGCCTTAGGGTACGAGCAGTACTTC.

There are many counts of this clonotype. This rearrangement joins TRBV7-2 to TRBJ2-1; no firm D call. The CDR3 length is 14 residues. V lost 3 bases, J lost 10 bases, and 16 bases lay in between. Germline lookup yields CDR1 SGHTA and CDR2 FQGNSA. The CDR3 nucleotides are TGTGCCAGCAGCTTCGGCAGGAATTTACAGGAGCAGTTCTTC. Amino acid sequence: CASSFGRNLQEQFF.

Ten or more counts support this clonotype. V gene TRBV7-2 combines with J gene TRBJ2-1; 9 nucleotides line up with TRBD1. Trimming cost V 3 bases and J 8 bases; bases outside gene matches: 8. The germline CDR1 and CDR2 sequences are SGHTA and FQGNSA. There are 15 residues in the CDR3. The DNA for the CDR3 is TGTGCCAGCAGCTTTCCCGGGACAGGGCGCGATGAGCAGTTCTTC. Its protein product is CASSFPGTGRDEQFF.

The sample holds many counts of this clonotype. The V gene is TRBV5-4, the J gene TRBJ2-7; D perhaps matches TRBD2 (6 bases). The germline gives CDR1 SGHNT, CDR2 YYREEE (reference sequence). V dropped 4 bases and J dropped 2 bases, with 25 bases sitting between them. This CDR3 region has 18 residues. CDR3 in DNA: TGTGCCAGCAGCCTAAAACCTAGCCGGGACTCCCAACCCTACGAGCAGTACTTC. This encodes CASSLKPSRDSQPYEQYF.

In this sample, this clonotype turned up a few times. The V call is TRBV12-3 or TRBV12-4, the J call TRBJ2-6; D not certain. The CDR3 totals 15 residues. Deletions cut 6 bases from V and 1 base from J, with 10 bases between. The CDR3 sequence is CASRSRKSGANVLTF. In DNA form, the CDR3 reads TGTGCCAGCAGATCCCGGAAGTCTGGGGCCAACGTCCTGACTTTC.

The table lists this clonotype with many counts. The gene calls are TRBV5-1 and TRBJ1-1, with a weak D call TRBD1 (6 bases). The CDR3 is 13 amino acids. The V and J ends lost 0 bases and 8 bases respectively, with 11 bases between them. The germline gives CDR1 SGHRS, CDR2 YFSETQ. CDR3 loop: CASSLGGQPEAFF. In nucleotides, the CDR3 is TGCGCCAGCAGCTTGGGAGGACAGCCAGAAGCTTTCTTT. The variable domain in full, with the rest retrieved from reference TRBV5-1 and TRBJ1-1, is KAGVTQTPRYLIKTRGQQVTLSCSPISGHRSVSWYQQTPGQGLQFLFEYFSETQRNKGNFPGRFSGRQFSNSRSEMNVSTLELGDSALYLCASSLGGQPEAFFGQGTRLTVV.

This clonotype was picked up many times. The chain is built from TRBV6-1 and TRBJ1-1, with a tentative D call TRBD1 (6 bases). Per the germline V gene, CDR1 is MNHNS and CDR2 is SASEGT. The CDR3 length is 13 residues. Trimming pared 3 bases from V and 1 base from J, leaving 6 bases between. CDR3 nucleotide sequence: TGTGCCAGCAGTGAGACAGGGAACACTGAAGCTTTCTTT. Its protein product is CASSETGNTEAFF.

The chain carries TRBV10-3 and TRBJ2-5, with TRBD2 as a possible D gene (5 bases). V dropped 4 bases and J dropped 1 base, with 13 bases sitting between them. Germline V gene sequence: CDR1 ENHRY, CDR2 SYGVKD. The CDR3 is 15 amino acids. CDR3 loop: CAISGEGSAQETQYF. The CDR3 DNA is TGTGCCATCAGTGGAGAGGGTTCAGCCCAAGAGACCCAGTACTTC.

The rearrangement joins TRBV4-1 to TRBJ2-7, with 8 bases identical to TRBD2. V trimming: 4 bases; J trimming: 2 bases; junction bases outside the gene matches: 4. Per the germline V gene, CDR1 is MGHRA and CDR2 is YSYEKL. CDR3 length: 14 amino acids. DNA of the CDR3: TGCGCCAGCAGCCGCGGGGGGCAAACCTACGAGCAGTACTTC. This gives the protein CASSRGGQTYEQYF.